These T cell receptor beta chains were read from a single sample in a study of OX40 agonist ivuxolimab in advanced cancers. The assay was immunoSEQ multiplex PCR, and TCRdb's table has in-frame clones only and misses some. The repertoire holds approximately 74,000 clones, with around 85% as singletons. The sequences come from CD4+ or CD8+ T cells sorted from blood, collected in a trial of the OX40 agonist ivuxolimab. Receptors were obtained from an adult with an advanced solid tumor such as melanoma, head and neck, liver or kidney cancer. The conserved cysteine and the conserved F or W are not part of the CDR3 here. The D gene is left open where the match is weak.

v_gene	j_gene	d_gene	CDR3aa
TRBV4-1	TRBJ2-7	-	ASSQVPGPHYEQY
TRBV21-1	TRBJ2-7	-	ASSSRDGEAYEQY
TRBV6-5	TRBJ2-1	-	ASSYPTGREQF
TRBV11-2	TRBJ1-3	-	ASSLAGPLNTIY
TRBV28	TRBJ2-3	-	ASSLIGILYTDTQY
TRBV27	TRBJ1-6	-	ASSPSFGGNSPLH
TRBV19	TRBJ2-1	-	ASSIDHTNEQF
TRBV7-3	TRBJ1-1	TRBD1	ASSPSSGGTEAF
TRBV29-1	TRBJ1-2	TRBD1	GGGGTGGYT
TRBV5-8	TRBJ1-6	-	ASSPGPYNSPLH
TRBV7-8	TRBJ1-5	TRBD1	ASSMGQITFNQPQH
TRBV10-1	TRBJ2-7	TRBD1	AREDRPAYEQY
TRBV11-2	TRBJ1-5	TRBD1	ASSLKPRGTGSNQPQH
TRBV19	TRBJ1-2	-	ASSRDLEDYGYT
TRBV11-1	TRBJ2-3	TRBD2	ASSLGGGRAADTQY
TRBV14	TRBJ2-1	-	ASSQNLQGGSYNEQF
TRBV5-1	TRBJ2-5	-	ASSLLETQY
TRBV27	TRBJ2-1	TRBD2	ASSPTGTSGRVFRSNEQF
TRBV15	TRBJ1-5	TRBD1	ATSKDRGYQPQH
TRBV5-4	TRBJ1-3	TRBD1	ASSLQGVSRNTIY
TRBV7-3	TRBJ1-2	-	ASSEGPTHYGYT
TRBV5-4	TRBJ1-2	TRBD1	ASSLKQGAEGYT
TRBV5-1	TRBJ2-2	-	ASSQDPGGTGELF
TRBV6-1	TRBJ1-4	-	ASSWTLEKLF
TRBV28	TRBJ2-7	-	ASSLRGSTSYEQY
TRBV7-2	TRBJ2-7	TRBD2	ASSLVGGLAAAYEQY
TRBV7-2	TRBJ2-2	-	ASSLVHRDTGELF
TRBV5-1	TRBJ1-1	TRBD1	ASSLGTGTGTEAF
TRBV5-1	TRBJ1-2	TRBD1	ASSQGTGKGYGYT
TRBV18	TRBJ1-5	-	ASSPVAEDQPQH
TRBV7-8	TRBJ2-1	TRBD1	ASSLGLVTGAGNEQF
TRBV6-5	TRBJ2-7	TRBD1	ASSYPNRGQDEQY
TRBV19	TRBJ1-2	-	ASIGQSNYGYT
TRBV7-8	TRBJ2-4	-	ASSLVGGRSKNIQY
TRBV7-2	TRBJ2-6	-	ASSNPRSLGANVLT
TRBV27	TRBJ2-7	TRBD2	ASSKGLAGTYEQY
TRBV19	TRBJ1-1	-	ASSPQLNTEAF
TRBV5-1	TRBJ2-7	-	ATSPEGGRVGQY
TRBV5-1	TRBJ2-5	TRBD2	ASSWTSGSRGETQY
TRBV5-1	TRBJ2-1	TRBD2	ASSPGTSGRTPEQF